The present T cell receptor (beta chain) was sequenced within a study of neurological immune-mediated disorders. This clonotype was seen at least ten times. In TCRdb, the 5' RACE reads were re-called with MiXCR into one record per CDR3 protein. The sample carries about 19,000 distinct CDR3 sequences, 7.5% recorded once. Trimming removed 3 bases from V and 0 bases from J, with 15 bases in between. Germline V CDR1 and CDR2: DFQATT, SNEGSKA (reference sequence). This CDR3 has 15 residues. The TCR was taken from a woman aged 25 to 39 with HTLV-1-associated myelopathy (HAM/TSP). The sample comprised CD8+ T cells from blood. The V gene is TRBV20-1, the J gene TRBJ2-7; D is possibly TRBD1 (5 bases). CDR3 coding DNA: TGCAGTGCTAGTTCAGGGTTCAGAGGCTCCTACGAGCAGTACTTC. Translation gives CSASSGFRGSYEQYF.